This T cell receptor beta chain emerged from a study of graft-versus-host responses after intestinal transplantation. Study-level points and caveats: Researchers found GvH clones in recipient marrow, and some showed up first in ileum or blood. The highest levels of circulating GvH clones went along with early declines in HvG clones after transplant.

A note on this clone: Its antigen is not known.

Some clones are missing from TCRdb's copy, which holds only in-frame ones; the method was immunoSEQ multiplex PCR. The data show about 59,000 clones, 85% to 95% seen once. The CDR3 has 15 amino acids. The V gene lost 6 bases and the J gene lost 3 bases, with 17 bases spanning the gap. The germline CDR1 and CDR2 sequences are MNHNY and SVGAGI (reference sequence). The source material was unstimulated CD4+ T cells sorted from spleen or lymph node cells, sampled before transplant. The rearrangement uses TRBV6-6 and TRBJ2-5; D possibly corresponds to TRBD2 (5 bases). The sequence was collected from a human donor who was the organ donor for an intestinal transplant. Here the CDR3 DNA reads TGTGCCAGCAGCCCCCGCCGGGAAAATAAAGAGACCCAGTACTTC. Translated: CASSPRRENKETQYF.